The 8 T cell receptor beta chains presented below share a single source sample, sequenced in a study of T-cell reconstitution after alpha-beta-depleted transplantation in children. This sample's TCRbeta library carried unique molecular identifier barcodes. TCRdb called the PCR reads again in MiXCR, with one record for every CDR3 protein. The sample has 500,000 to 600,000 distinct CDR3 sequences, less than 35% seen once; the top ten hold roughly 2.5%. The sample here was PBMCs from the stem cell graft donor, taken from the stem cell graft. These TCRs come from a human donor who donated a stem cell graft to a child with aplastic anemia.

V usage is TRBV30 and J usage is TRBJ2-1; D uncertain. V gave up 3 bases and J gave up 5 bases, with 5 bases separating them. The CDR3 spans 11 residues. In germline, CDR1 is GTSNPN, CDR2 SVGIG (reference sequence). CDR3 nucleotides: TGTGCCTGGAGCGCGAACAATGAGCAGTTCTTC. Translating it yields CAWSANNEQFF.

The rearrangement uses TRBV18 and TRBJ2-1, with D tentatively TRBD2 (6 bases). Per the germline V gene, CDR1 is KGHSH and CDR2 is LQKENI. CDR3 size: 17 residues. The germline V and J ends were trimmed by 0 bases and 6 bases, with 18 bases remaining between them. The CDR3 DNA is TGTGCCAGCTCACCACCTGTACCGGGAGTTAGGGGCAATGAGCAGTTCTTC. This codes for CASSPPVPGVRGNEQFF.

The rearrangement uses TRBV5-1 and TRBJ1-1; the D gene is possibly TRBD1 (6 bases). The germline V gene has CDR1 SGHRS and CDR2 YFSETQ. This CDR3 spans 16 amino acids. Trimming cost V 4 bases and J 0 bases, with 16 bases left between them. DNA of the CDR3: TGCGCCAGCAGCCCGAAAGGACAGACAATGAACACTGAAGCTTTCTTT. Its translation is CASSPKGQTMNTEAFF.

This clonotype has just a few counts. The chain uses TRBV18 and TRBJ1-4; D is possibly TRBD1 (5 bases). Trimming pared 4 bases from V and 7 bases from J, leaving 22 bases between. The CDR3 totals 17 residues. CDR1 KGHSH and CDR2 LQKENI come from the germline V gene. In DNA, the CDR3 is TGTGCCAGCTCACTCCGGACATCCGTGGGGCATGGTGAAAAACTGTTTTTT. This encodes CASSLRTSVGHGEKLFF.

The rearrangement joins TRBV12-3 or TRBV12-4 to TRBJ2-7, with D unresolved. The CDR3 consists of 13 residues. V gave up 2 bases and J gave up 7 bases, with 12 bases separating them. This CDR3 reads CASSLLKPGEQYF. The DNA of the CDR3 is TGTGCCAGCAGTTTACTAAAGCCTGGGGAGCAGTACTTC.

The rearrangement uses TRBV29-1 and TRBJ2-2, with 9 nucleotides matching TRBD1. The CDR3 has 13 residues. With V trimmed by 7 bases and J by 3 bases, 3 bases remained unmatched. Germline values: CDR1 SQVTM, CDR2 ANQGSEA. The chain's CDR3 is CSAGQGHTGELFF. CDR3 DNA: TGCAGCGCTGGACAGGGGCACACCGGGGAGCTGTTTTTT.

The gene calls are TRBV20-1 and TRBJ1-2; TRBD1 matches at 11 bases. Germline loops: CDR1 DFQATT, CDR2 SNEGSKA (reference sequence). J lost 7 bases, V lost 0 bases, and 10 bases had no gene match. This CDR3 contains 16 residues. CDR3 nucleotide sequence: TGCAGTGCTAGAGATAAGGACAGGGGGCTATTAGGTGGCTACACCTTC. Its translation: CSARDKDRGLLGGYTF.

In its sample, this clonotype was seen a few times. V and J are TRBV11-1 and TRBJ2-3; D is perhaps TRBD2 (6 bases). Germline CDR1 SGHAT, CDR2 FQDESV (reference sequence). Trimming took 5 bases from V and 9 from J, leaving 18 bases between them. This CDR3 is 14 amino acids long. The CDR3 spells CASSVRDFEGTQYF. Written as DNA, the CDR3 is TGTGCCAGCAGCGTCCGGGACTTTGAGGGGACGCAGTATTTT.